These 10 T cell receptor beta chains came from one sample sequenced in a study of neurological immune-mediated disorders. From the 5' RACE reads, TCRdb called clonotypes with MiXCR, one entry per CDR3 protein. The table shows 20,000 to 30,000 distinct CDR3 sequences, with 6.5% to 8.5% occurring only once. Sequenced sample: PBMCs. Receptors were obtained from a woman in her thirties or forties in good health.

This clonotype has a count of ten or more. V is TRBV20-1 and J is TRBJ2-5; TRBD1 might be the D (5 bases). Germline lookup yields CDR1 DFQATT and CDR2 SNEGSKA (reference sequence). This CDR3 comprises 14 residues. V was cut by 2 bases and J by 2 bases, with 12 bases left in between. The CDR3 region is CSARPDRPQETQYF. The DNA for the CDR3 is TGCAGTGCTAGACCAGACAGACCTCAAGAGACCCAGTACTTC.

This clonotype is categorized as medium-sized. V and J are TRBV20-1 and TRBJ2-7, with D hard to call. The V end lost 1 base, the J end lost 0 bases, and 10 bases lay between the germline ends. CDR1 is DFQATT and CDR2 is SNEGSKA in the germline V gene (reference sequence). CDR3 length: 14 residues. In DNA, the CDR3 is TGCAGTGCTAGAGTCACCGGCGCCTCCTACGAGCAGTACTTC. Protein sequence: CSARVTGASYEQYF.

The table lists this clonotype with many counts. J is TRBJ2-7 and V is TRBV11-1; D ambiguous. The V and J ends lost 2 bases and 3 bases respectively, with 14 bases between them. The CDR3 is 15 amino acids. CDR1 and CDR2 from the germline V gene are SGHAT and FQDESV (reference sequence). The CDR3 loop reads CASSLTRARIYEQYF. The CDR3 region has the DNA TGTGCCAGCAGCTTAACACGAGCGAGGATCTACGAGCAGTACTTC.

This clonotype occurred a few times. J is TRBJ2-3 and V is TRBV20-1; TRBD1 agrees at 10 bases. V dropped 1 base and J dropped 4; count of bases not matched to a gene: 8. Germline CDR1 and CDR2: DFQATT and SNEGSKA (reference sequence). The CDR3 length is 16 residues. CDR3 in DNA: TGCAGTGCTAGAGGACCAACCGGGACAGGGGCAGATACGCAGTATTTT. It codes for CSARGPTGTGADTQYF.

This clonotype has a count of ten or more. The V and J genes are TRBV27 and TRBJ1-6; maybe TRBD1 (5 bases). The CDR3 extends over 15 amino acids. The germline gives CDR1 MNHEY, CDR2 SMNVEV (reference sequence). V lost 5 bases and J lost 9, with 17 bases in between. DNA of the CDR3: TGTGCCAGCAGTGTCGGGACGGGTCTTTTTTCACCCCTCCACTTT. Amino acids: CASSVGTGLFSPLHF.

This clonotype appeared many times. The chain couples TRBV21-1 to TRBJ1-6; the table's D call TRBD1 went unverified against the DNA. TRBV21-1 is flagged as a pseudogene. This CDR3 has 9 amino acids. The CDR3 DNA sequence: TGTGCCAGTGCAGGGGCCGTCCACTTT. Protein product: CASAGAVHF.

This clonotype appeared many times. The chain links TRBV28 to TRBJ2-1; D is perhaps TRBD1 or TRBD2 (10 bases each). The CDR3 contains 18 residues. Trimming stripped 7 bases from V and 9 bases from J, with 31 bases between. Germline V CDR1 and CDR2: MDHEN, SYDVKM. CDR3 region: CASTRTGGRAGGPAEQFF. In DNA form, the CDR3 reads TGTGCCAGCACACGGACAGGGGGTAGAGCGGGAGGGCCGGCTGAGCAGTTCTTC.

This clonotype was detected ten times or more. The rearrangement uses TRBV18 and TRBJ2-7; no clear D gene. Germline CDR1 is KGHSH and CDR2 is LQKENI. Between the trimmed V and J ends, which lost 3 bases and 0 bases, there was a span of 9 bases. The CDR3 consists of 14 residues. The CDR3 spells CASSPELRSYEQYF. The CDR3 DNA follows: TGTGCCAGCTCACCCGAACTTCGCTCCTACGAGCAGTACTTC.

This clonotype was detected ten times or more. This rearrangement joins TRBV5-1 to TRBJ1-6; D is unresolved. Germline-derived CDR1 and CDR2 are SGHRS and YFSETQ. The CDR3 loop spans 15 amino acids. V was trimmed by 4 bases and J by 5 bases, leaving 13 bases between them. The CDR3 loop is CASSRGRMDNSPLHF. Here the CDR3 DNA reads TGCGCCAGCAGCCGAGGACGGATGGATAATTCACCCCTCCACTTT.

The chain carries TRBV5-1 and TRBJ1-1; 9 nucleotides align to TRBD1. Germline V lookup: CDR1 SGHRS, CDR2 YFSETQ. This CDR3 contains 15 residues. Trimming at V came to 2 bases and at J to 5 bases, leaving 7 bases not matched to a gene. CDR3 coding DNA: TGCGCCAGCAGCTTCCTGGGACAGGGAAAAACTGAAGCTTTCTTT. This encodes CASSFLGQGKTEAFF.